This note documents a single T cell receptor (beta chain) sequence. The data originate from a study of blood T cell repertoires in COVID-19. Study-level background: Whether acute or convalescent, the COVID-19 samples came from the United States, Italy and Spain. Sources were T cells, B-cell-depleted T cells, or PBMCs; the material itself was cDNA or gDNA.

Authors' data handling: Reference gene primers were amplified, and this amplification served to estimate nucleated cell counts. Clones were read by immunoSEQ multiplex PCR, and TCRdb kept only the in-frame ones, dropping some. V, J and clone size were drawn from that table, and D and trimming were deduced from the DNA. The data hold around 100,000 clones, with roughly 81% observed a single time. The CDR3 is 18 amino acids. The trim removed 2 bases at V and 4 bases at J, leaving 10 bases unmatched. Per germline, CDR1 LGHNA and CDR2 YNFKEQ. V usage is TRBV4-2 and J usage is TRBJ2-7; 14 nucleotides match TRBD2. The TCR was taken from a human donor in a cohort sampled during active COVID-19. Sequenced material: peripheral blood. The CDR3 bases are TGTGCCAGCAGCCAACCTCCCGGGACTAGCGGGGGACAGTACGAGCAGTACTTC. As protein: CASSQPPGTSGGQYEQYF.